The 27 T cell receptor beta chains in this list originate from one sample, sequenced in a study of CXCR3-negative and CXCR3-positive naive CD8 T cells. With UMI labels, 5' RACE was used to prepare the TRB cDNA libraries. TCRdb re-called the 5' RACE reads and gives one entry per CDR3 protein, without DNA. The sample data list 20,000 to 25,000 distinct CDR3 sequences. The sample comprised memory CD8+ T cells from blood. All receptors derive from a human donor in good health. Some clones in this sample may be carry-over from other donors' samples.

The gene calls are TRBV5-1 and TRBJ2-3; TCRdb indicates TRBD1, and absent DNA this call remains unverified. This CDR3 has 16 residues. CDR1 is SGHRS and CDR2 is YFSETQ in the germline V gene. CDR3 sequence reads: CASSLGDRVGTDTQYF.

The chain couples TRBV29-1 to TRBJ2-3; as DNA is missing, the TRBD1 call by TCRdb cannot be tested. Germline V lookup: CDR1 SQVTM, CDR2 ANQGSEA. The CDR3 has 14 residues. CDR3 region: CSVEDRGPPDTQYF.

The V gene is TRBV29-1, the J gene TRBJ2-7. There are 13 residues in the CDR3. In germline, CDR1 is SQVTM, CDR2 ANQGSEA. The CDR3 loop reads CSVEDRADYEQYF.

The CDR3 loop is CASSRDMNTEAFF. This chain links TRBV4-3 with TRBJ1-1. The CDR3 has 13 amino acids. The germline CDR1 and CDR2 sequences are LGHNA and YSLEER.

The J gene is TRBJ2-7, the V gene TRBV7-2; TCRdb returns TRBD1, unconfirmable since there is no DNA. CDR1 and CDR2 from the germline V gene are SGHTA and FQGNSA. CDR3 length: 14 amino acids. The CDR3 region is CASSLNPGFYEQYF. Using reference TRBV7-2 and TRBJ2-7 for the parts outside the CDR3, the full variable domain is GAGVSQSPSNKVTEKGKDVELRCDPISGHTALYWYRQSLGQGLEFLIYFQGNSAPDKSGLPSDRFSAERTGGSVSTLTIQRTQQEDSAVYLCASSLNPGFYEQYFGPGTRLTVT.

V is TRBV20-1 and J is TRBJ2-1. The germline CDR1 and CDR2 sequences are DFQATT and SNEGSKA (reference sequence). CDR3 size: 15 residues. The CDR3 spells CSARVVGGAYNEQFF.

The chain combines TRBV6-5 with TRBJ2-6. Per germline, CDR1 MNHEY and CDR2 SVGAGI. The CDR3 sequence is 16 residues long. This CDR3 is CASSYGEVSGANVLTF.

The CDR3 spells CASSPSGNRVVTDTQYF. The V and J genes are TRBV5-1 and TRBJ2-3; TCRdb indicates TRBD2, and absent DNA this call remains unverified. CDR3 length: 17 residues. CDR1 and CDR2 from the germline V gene are SGHRS and YFSETQ.

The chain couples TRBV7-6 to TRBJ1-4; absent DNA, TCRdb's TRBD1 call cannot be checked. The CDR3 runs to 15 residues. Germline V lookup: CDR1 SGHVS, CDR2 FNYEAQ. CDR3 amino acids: CASRKQGAPNEKLFF.

CDR3 residues: CSARDEGARSFDYGYTF. The chain is built from TRBV20-1 and TRBJ1-2; TCRdb's D call, TRBD1, is unchecked because there is no DNA. The germline V gene has CDR1 DFQATT and CDR2 SNEGSKA (reference sequence). This CDR3 region has 17 residues.

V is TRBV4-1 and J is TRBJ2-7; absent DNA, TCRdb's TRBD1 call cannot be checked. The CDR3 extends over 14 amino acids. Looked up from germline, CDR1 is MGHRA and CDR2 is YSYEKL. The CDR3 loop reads CASSQDTSGYEQYF.

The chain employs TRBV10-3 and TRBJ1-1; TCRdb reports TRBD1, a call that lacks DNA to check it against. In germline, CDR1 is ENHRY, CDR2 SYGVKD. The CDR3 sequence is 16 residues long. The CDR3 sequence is CAIRDTGTGLNTEAFF.

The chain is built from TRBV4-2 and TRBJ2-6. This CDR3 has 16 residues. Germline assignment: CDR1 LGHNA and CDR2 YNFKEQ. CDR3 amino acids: CASSQDKSSGANVLTF.

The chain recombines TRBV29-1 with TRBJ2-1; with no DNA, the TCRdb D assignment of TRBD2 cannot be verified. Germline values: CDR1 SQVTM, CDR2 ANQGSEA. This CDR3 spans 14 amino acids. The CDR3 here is CSVEDRGLAGENYF.

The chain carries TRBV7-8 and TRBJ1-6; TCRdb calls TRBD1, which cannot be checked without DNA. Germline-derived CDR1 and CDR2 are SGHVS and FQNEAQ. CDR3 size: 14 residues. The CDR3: CASSLGWGESPLHF.

CDR3 loop: CASSQEEGSSYNEQFF. The chain links TRBV4-2 to TRBJ2-1; the TCRdb call, TRBD2, lacks DNA for checking. CDR3 size: 16 residues. Germline CDR1 is LGHNA and CDR2 is YNFKEQ.

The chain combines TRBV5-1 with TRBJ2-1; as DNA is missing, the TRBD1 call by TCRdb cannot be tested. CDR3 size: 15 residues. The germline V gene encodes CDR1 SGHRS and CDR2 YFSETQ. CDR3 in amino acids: CASSLEQGAYNEQFF.

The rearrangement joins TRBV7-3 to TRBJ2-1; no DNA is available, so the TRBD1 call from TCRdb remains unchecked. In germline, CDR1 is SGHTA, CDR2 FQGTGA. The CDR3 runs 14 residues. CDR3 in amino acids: CASSPGANYNEQFF.

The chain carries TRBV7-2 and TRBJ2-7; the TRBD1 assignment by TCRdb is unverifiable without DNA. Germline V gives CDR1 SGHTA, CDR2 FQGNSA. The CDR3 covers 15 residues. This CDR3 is CASSFEYPPVDEQYF.

The CDR3 here is CASSFQRDEQFF. The chain has TRBV11-1 and TRBJ2-1. The CDR3 extends over 12 amino acids. The V gene's germline CDR1 is SGHAT and CDR2 FQDESV (reference sequence).

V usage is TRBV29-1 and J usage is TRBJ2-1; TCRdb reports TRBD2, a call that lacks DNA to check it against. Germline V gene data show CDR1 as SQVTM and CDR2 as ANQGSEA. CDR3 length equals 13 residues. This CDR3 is CSVLAGRDNEQFF.

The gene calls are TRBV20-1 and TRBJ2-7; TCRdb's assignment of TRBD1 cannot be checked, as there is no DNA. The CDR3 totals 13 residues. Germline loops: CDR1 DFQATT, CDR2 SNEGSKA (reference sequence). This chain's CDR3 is CSARGQADYEQYF.

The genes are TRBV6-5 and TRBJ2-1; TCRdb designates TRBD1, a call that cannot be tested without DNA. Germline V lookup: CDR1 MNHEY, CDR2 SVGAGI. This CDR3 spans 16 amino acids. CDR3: CASRVKEGGIFNEQFF.

The CDR3 protein is CASSVASGGVDEQFF. The J gene is TRBJ2-1, the V gene TRBV6-4; the TCRdb D gene call, TRBD2, has no DNA to confirm it. Germline V lookup: CDR1 MRHNA, CDR2 SNTAGT. The CDR3 spans 15 residues.

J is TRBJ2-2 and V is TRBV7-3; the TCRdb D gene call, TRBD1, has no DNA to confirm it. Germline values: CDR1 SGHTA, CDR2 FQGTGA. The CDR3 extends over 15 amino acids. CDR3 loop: CASSPDRAPTGELFF.

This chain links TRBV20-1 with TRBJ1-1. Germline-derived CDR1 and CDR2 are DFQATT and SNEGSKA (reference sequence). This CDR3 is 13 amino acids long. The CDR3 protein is CSALDTRDTEAFF.

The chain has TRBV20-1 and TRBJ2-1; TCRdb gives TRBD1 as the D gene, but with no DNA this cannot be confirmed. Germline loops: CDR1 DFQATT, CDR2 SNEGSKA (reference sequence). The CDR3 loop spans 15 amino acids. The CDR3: CSARDLAGGYNEQFF.